Below are 17 T cell receptor beta chains sequenced from a single sample in a study of T cell responses to AZD1222 COVID-19 vaccine (dated by TCRdb to about 2021). Per the publication, the time point label means: baseline before first vaccination. The method behind the library was the immunoSEQ multiplex PCR assay. Not all clones reach the TCRdb copy of this immuneACCESS table, which keeps in-frame sequences only. Checked studies attribute under half of the gap to unresolved V genes and leave the rest unexplained. The sample has about 140,000 clones on record, 92% of them singletons. Clones ranked in the top ten supply roughly 5% of the sample. The specimen was peripheral blood, collected on day 0 of AZD1222 vaccination. Source of these receptors: an adult in good health.

This chain connects TRBV2 to TRBJ2-4; D may match TRBD1 or TRBD2 (5 bases each). V was cut by 5 bases and J by 0 bases, with 8 bases left in between. CDR3 size: 14 residues. CDR1 SNHLY and CDR2 FYNNEI come from the germline V gene. The chain's CDR3 is CASSPGLAKNIQYF. In DNA, the CDR3 is TGTGCCAGCAGTCCGGGGCTAGCCAAAAACATTCAGTACTTC.

CDR3 nucleotides: TGTGCCAGCAGCGTAGGACAGAATCACTACGAGCAGTACTTC. It codes for CASSVGQNHYEQYF. V is TRBV9 and J is TRBJ2-7, with D possibly TRBD1 on 5 matching bases. Germline CDR1 reads SGDLS; CDR2 reads YYNGEE. The CDR3 is 14 amino acids. The V gene lost 0 bases and the J gene lost 3 bases, with 10 bases spanning the gap.

In DNA form, the CDR3 reads TGTGCCAGCAGCCAAAGTAGGGACGAAAAACTGTTTTTT. Amino acids: CASSQSRDEKLFF. The chain has TRBV3-1 (or the pseudogene TRBV3-2) and TRBJ1-4, with D perhaps matching TRBD1 (5 bases). Germline V lookup: CDR1 LGHDT, CDR2 YNNKEL (reference sequence). The CDR3 covers 13 residues. The germline V and J ends were trimmed by 2 bases and 8 bases, with 9 bases remaining between them.

The rearrangement uses TRBV3-1 (or the pseudogene TRBV3-2) and TRBJ2-7; D may be TRBD2 (6 bases). V was shortened by 3 bases and J by 0 bases, with 9 bases between the two germline ends. Germline V lookup: CDR1 LGHDT, CDR2 YNNKEL (reference sequence). This CDR3 comprises 14 residues. Here the CDR3 reads CASSHGGDSYEQYF. The CDR3 nucleotides read TGTGCCAGCAGCCATGGCGGGGACTCCTACGAGCAGTACTTC.

This chain joins TRBV2 and TRBJ1-6; TRBD1 matches at 7 bases. CDR1 and CDR2 (germline): SNHLY, FYNNEI. V was clipped by 10 bases and J by 10 bases; unmatched bases: 10. The CDR3 consists of 13 residues. As DNA, the CDR3 is TGTGCCACCAGGGGACAGTTGGAATCACCCCTCCACTTT. Residues: CATRGQLESPLHF.

The V and J genes are TRBV18 and TRBJ1-1; 7 nucleotides match TRBD1. Germline-derived CDR1 and CDR2 are KGHSH and LQKENI. The CDR3 runs 16 residues. V dropped 3 bases and J dropped 4; count of bases not matched to a gene: 11. CDR3 sequence: CASSPPNQGGSTEAFF. The CDR3 bases are TGTGCCAGCTCACCTCCGAACCAGGGGGGGAGCACTGAAGCTTTCTTT.

This clone has a handful of counts. The chain couples TRBV6-5 to TRBJ1-2; no reliable D call. Looked up from germline, CDR1 is MNHEY and CDR2 is SVGAGI. Deletions cut 2 bases from V and 2 bases from J, with 9 bases between. This CDR3 region has 14 residues. CDR3 nucleotides: TGTGCCAGCAGTTACGGTTGGCAGAACTATGGCTACACCTTC. It translates to CASSYGWQNYGYTF.

The chain joins TRBV11-3 to TRBJ2-1, with TRBD2 identical over 8 bases. The CDR3 is 16 amino acids. Germline assignment: CDR1 SGHNT and CDR2 YENEEA. V shed 1 base, J shed 7 bases, and the junction held 9 bases outside the gene matches. CDR3: CASSLVGGARSNEQFF. Here the CDR3 DNA reads TGTGCCAGCAGCTTAGTCGGGGGGGCCAGGTCGAATGAGCAGTTCTTC.

The chain is built from TRBV19 and TRBJ2-3; D unresolved. Trimming pared 3 bases from V and 4 bases from J, leaving 20 bases between. Germline V CDR1 and CDR2: LNHDA, SQIVND (reference sequence). The CDR3 totals 17 residues. CDR3 sequence (DNA): TGTGCCAGTAGTATCGGCCGTATGGCATACGGGCCAGATACGCAGTATTTT. This sequence encodes CASSIGRMAYGPDTQYF.

The V call is TRBV2, the J call TRBJ1-1; TRBD1 might be the D (5 bases). The V end was cut by 6 bases, the J end by 1 base, with 18 bases between. The germline V gene encodes CDR1 SNHLY and CDR2 FYNNEI. The CDR3 totals 16 residues. For the CDR3, the DNA is TGTGCCAGCAGGCAGACGGACACCCTGCCGAACACTGAAGCTTTCTTT. This codes for CASRQTDTLPNTEAFF.

The chain employs TRBV11-2 and TRBJ1-3, with D possibly being TRBD1 (5 bases). Per germline, CDR1 SGHAT and CDR2 FQNNGV. The germline V and J ends were trimmed by 1 base and 3 bases, with 16 bases remaining between them. The CDR3 is 17 amino acids. CDR3 sequence (DNA): TGTGCCAGCAGCTTAGTACGCAGGACACACTATGGAAACACCATATATTTT. Amino acid sequence: CASSLVRRTHYGNTIYF.

The chain carries TRBV7-9 and TRBJ2-1, with a tentative D call TRBD1 (5 bases). Trimming cost V 3 bases and J 6 bases, with 6 bases left between them. Germline CDR1 SEHNR, CDR2 FQNEAQ (reference sequence). This CDR3 contains 12 residues. CDR3 sequence reads: CASSLGLNEQFF. CDR3 coding DNA: TGTGCCAGCAGCTTGGGGCTCAATGAGCAGTTCTTC.

The chain recombines TRBV19 with TRBJ1-1; TRBD1 matches 8 bases. V was clipped by 10 bases and J by 4 bases; unmatched bases: 11. This CDR3 region has 14 residues. Germline CDR1 and CDR2: LNHDA and SQIVND (reference sequence). The chain's CDR3 is CATQTGAGGTEAFF. DNA for the CDR3: TGTGCCACCCAGACAGGGGCCGGGGGCACTGAAGCTTTCTTT.

The rearrangement links TRBV19 to TRBJ2-7; 7 nucleotides agree with TRBD2. From germline, CDR1 is LNHDA and CDR2 SQIVND (reference sequence). The CDR3 totals 17 residues. Unmatched junction bases numbered 12, after V lost 2 bases and J lost 2 bases. In nucleotides, the CDR3 is TGTGCCAGTAGTATAAGGAACGGCGGGAGCCTAACCTACGAGCAGTACTTC. Protein sequence: CASSIRNGGSLTYEQYF.

The rearrangement uses TRBV9 and TRBJ2-2; 14 nucleotides align to TRBD2. The CDR3 extends over 16 amino acids. V lost 3 bases, J lost 6 bases, and 4 bases stayed unmatched. The germline CDR1 and CDR2 sequences are SGDLS and YYNGEE. The CDR3 spells CASSGQTSGRAGELFF. In DNA form, the CDR3 reads TGTGCCAGCAGCGGCCAGACTAGCGGGAGGGCCGGGGAGCTGTTTTTT.

The chain couples TRBV29-1 to TRBJ2-2; tentative D call: TRBD2 (6 bases). V was clipped by 4 bases and J by 4 bases, with 10 bases between them. Germline lookup yields CDR1 SQVTM and CDR2 ANQGSEA. This CDR3 region has 13 residues. The DNA for the CDR3 is TGCAGCGTTGTCGGGAGCAGCACCGGGGAGCTGTTTTTT. Its protein is CSVVGSSTGELFF.

This clone has a single count. The chain couples TRBV7-6 to TRBJ1-2; tentatively, D is TRBD1 (5 bases). Germline V gene sequence: CDR1 SGHVS, CDR2 FNYEAQ. This CDR3 comprises 15 residues. Between the trimmed V and J ends, which lost 5 bases and 4 bases, there was a span of 17 bases. The CDR3 here is CASSPLVQAAYGYTF. The CDR3 DNA reads as TGTGCCAGCAGCCCCCTAGTACAGGCGGCCTATGGCTACACCTTC.